This TCR beta chain was sequenced in a study of beta chain features in type 1 diabetes. Expressed TCRB transcripts were sequenced because the entire RNA isolate underwent reverse transcription. The protocol was immunoSEQ multiplex PCR, while the TCRdb copy is restricted to in-frame clones and leaves out a portion. The data contain roughly 700,000 clones, around 15% of them singletons. With respect to this clone: Its antigen is undetermined.

The CDR3 length is 13 residues. The V end lost 9 bases, the J end lost 2 bases, and 13 bases lay between the germline ends. Germline V gene lookup returns CDR1 ENHRY and CDR2 SYGVKD. Regarding the study as a whole: Moderately but significantly shorter TCRB CDR3s were found in Type 1 diabetes patients in all four CD4+ subsets.

V usage is TRBV10-3 and J usage is TRBJ2-5, with a weak D call TRBD2 (5 bases). This TCR came from a man younger than 30 with type 1 diabetes. The sequencing input was naive CD4+ T cells from blood. The CDR3 region is CAMGRGEQETQYF. For the CDR3, the DNA is TGTGCCATGGGGAGAGGAGAACAAGAGACCCAGTACTTC.